These 18 T cell receptor beta chains were sequenced from one sample in a study of OX40 agonist ivuxolimab in advanced cancers. Data came from immunoSEQ multiplex PCR; TCRdb stores just in-frame clones and leaves some out. Seen here are 84,000 or so clones, 90% to 95% observed once, and the top ten hold 0.4% to 0.55%. The specimen comprised CD4+ or CD8+ T cells sorted from blood, sampled in a trial of the OX40 agonist ivuxolimab. Receptors originate from an adult with an advanced solid tumor such as melanoma, head and neck, liver or kidney cancer.

There are a few counts of this clone. This sequence joins TRBV11-3 and TRBJ2-2, with 8 bases aligning to TRBD2. The CDR3 extends over 17 amino acids. The V and J ends lost 5 bases and 2 bases, in that order; junction bases with no gene match: 10. Germline V gives CDR1 SGHNT, CDR2 YENEEA. DNA of the CDR3: TGTGCCAGCAGCCACGGTGGGGGGACTAGAAACACCGGGGAGCTGTTTTTT. It codes for CASSHGGGTRNTGELFF.

This clone was observed a single time. The chain joins TRBV18 to TRBJ1-6; D not resolved. This CDR3 has 13 residues. The ends were cut back, 3 bases at V and 7 bases at J, with 7 bases in the middle. The germline gives CDR1 KGHSH, CDR2 LQKENI. CDR3 sequence: CASSPTLNSPLHF. CDR3 nucleotides: TGTGCCAGCTCACCGACCCTCAATTCACCCCTCCACTTT.

The table lists this clone with a count of one. The genes are TRBV6-5 and TRBJ2-5, with TRBD2 matching 7 bases. The CDR3 spans 16 residues. Per the germline V gene, CDR1 is MNHEY and CDR2 is SVGAGI. V lost 2 bases, J lost 1 base, and 7 bases stayed unmatched. The CDR3 sequence is CASSYLDGGGQETQYF. The CDR3 DNA follows: TGTGCCAGCAGTTACCTCGACGGCGGGGGCCAAGAGACCCAGTACTTC.

The chain employs TRBV11-1 and TRBJ2-1, with TRBD2 as a possible D gene (6 bases). Deletions cut 1 base from V and 6 bases from J, with 16 bases between. Germline V gives CDR1 SGHAT, CDR2 FQDESV (reference sequence). The CDR3 runs to 16 residues. This CDR3 is CASSLVGAGWANEQFF. The CDR3 coding sequence is TGTGCCAGCAGCTTAGTAGGGGCGGGATGGGCCAATGAGCAGTTCTTC.

The chain has TRBV28 and TRBJ2-5; tentatively, D is TRBD2 (6 bases). CDR3 length: 15 amino acids. Trimming left V 3 bases short and J 1 base short, with 12 bases between. CDR1 and CDR2 from the germline V gene are MDHEN and SYDVKM. The chain's CDR3 is CASSFSGSGQETQYF. CDR3 bases: TGTGCCAGCAGTTTTTCTGGTAGCGGCCAAGAGACCCAGTACTTC.

The chain combines TRBV7-9 with TRBJ1-1, with 10 bases lining up with TRBD1. CDR3 length equals 13 residues. The J segment lost 3 bases and the V segment lost 8 bases, leaving 3 bases of the junction unmatched. The germline CDR1 and CDR2 sequences are SEHNR and FQNEAQ (reference sequence). This CDR3 is CASGQGVDTEAFF. CDR3 nucleotides: TGTGCCAGCGGACAGGGGGTAGACACTGAAGCTTTCTTT.

The CDR3 DNA is TGTGCCTGGAGCCGGGGGAGCTCCTACAATGAGCAGTTCTTC. Protein sequence: CAWSRGSSYNEQFF. V and J are TRBV30 and TRBJ2-1; a possible D gene is TRBD2 (6 bases). V was pared by 3 bases and J by 0 bases, with 9 bases between. Germline CDR1 is GTSNPN and CDR2 is SVGIG (reference sequence). The CDR3 runs 14 residues.

This sequence joins TRBV2 and TRBJ2-2; 7 positions match TRBD1. The CDR3 loop spans 16 amino acids. V was clipped by 5 bases and J by 4 bases; unmatched bases: 10. Germline V gives CDR1 SNHLY, CDR2 FYNNEI. The CDR3 bases are TGTGCCAGCAGTCAACAGGGGAGTTCTGTCACCGGGGAGCTGTTTTTT. It encodes CASSQQGSSVTGELFF.

A single count supports this clone. The gene calls are TRBV15 and TRBJ1-2; 10 bases align to TRBD1. Germline V gene data show CDR1 as LNHNV and CDR2 as YYDKDF (reference sequence). V shed 3 bases and J 2 bases; nucleotides not matched to a gene: 9. The CDR3 spans 17 residues. The CDR3 DNA reads as TGTGCCACCAGCAGGAAGGGACAGGGGAGGGCAAACTATGGCTACACCTTC. This gives the protein CATSRKGQGRANYGYTF.

The rearrangement uses TRBV19 and TRBJ2-5, with D tentatively TRBD2 (6 bases). With 6 bases removed from V and 4 bases from J, the gap between germline ends came to 18 bases. The CDR3 length is 15 residues. Germline CDR1 is LNHDA and CDR2 is SQIVND (reference sequence). CDR3 nucleotide sequence: TGTGCCAGTAGGGTACGCGGGGAAGTGGGAGAGACCCAGTACTTC. Its protein product is CASRVRGEVGETQYF.

This clone is a singleton in its sample. The chain joins TRBV6-4 to TRBJ1-5; TRBD1 is a possible D gene (5 bases). Germline V gene data show CDR1 as MRHNA and CDR2 as SNTAGT. The germline V and J ends were trimmed by 7 bases and 0 bases, with 28 bases remaining between them. The CDR3 totals 20 residues. As DNA, the CDR3 is TGTGCCAGCATATTAAACTCTCCGGGACTTCTCCAGTATAGCAATCAGCCCCAGCATTTT. Residues: CASILNSPGLLQYSNQPQHF.

The chain carries TRBV20-1 and TRBJ1-3; D is ambiguous. CDR3 length: 11 residues. Germline CDR1 and CDR2: DFQATT and SNEGSKA (reference sequence). V was trimmed by 3 bases and J by 8 bases, leaving 8 bases between them. The CDR3 sequence: CSASHSDTIYF. The CDR3 DNA follows: TGCAGTGCTAGCCACAGTGACACCATATATTTT.

This clone was seen only a few times. The chain employs TRBV13 and TRBJ2-7; 12 bases match TRBD2. Trimming at V came to 6 bases and at J to 2 bases, leaving 5 bases not matched to a gene. This CDR3 comprises 15 residues. CDR1 is PRHDT and CDR2 is FYEKMQ in the germline V gene (reference sequence). DNA for the CDR3: TGTGCCAGCAGACGACTAGCGGGGGCCCCCTACGAGCAGTACTTC. Translating gives CASRRLAGAPYEQYF.

The chain recombines TRBV28 with TRBJ2-1, with D maybe TRBD1 (6 bases). The germline V gene encodes CDR1 MDHEN and CDR2 SYDVKM. The CDR3 is made up of 14 amino acids. Trimming removed 3 bases at V and 2 bases at J, with 8 bases between. CDR3 sequence reads: CASSFRDTYNEQFF. The DNA of the CDR3 is TGTGCCAGCAGTTTCAGGGACACCTACAATGAGCAGTTCTTC.

The rearrangement uses TRBV1 and TRBJ1-1; TRBD1 is taken as the D call from the table, unchecked against the DNA. TRBV1 is reported as a pseudogene. The CDR3 is 13 amino acids. This CDR3 reads CTSTATGRTEAFF. CDR3 nucleotides: TGCACCAGCACCGCGACAGGGAGGACTGAAGCTTTCTTT.

The chain links TRBV19 to TRBJ2-6, with 10 bases identical to TRBD1. Germline V gene sequence: CDR1 LNHDA, CDR2 SQIVND (reference sequence). The CDR3 has 16 amino acids. J gave up 0 bases and V 4 bases, and 0 bases lay outside the gene matches. CDR3 in amino acids: CASSRTGGSGANVLTF. CDR3 in DNA: TGTGCCAGTAGTAGGACAGGGGGCTCTGGGGCCAACGTCCTGACTTTC.

V and J are TRBV7-6 and TRBJ2-5; a weak D match, TRBD2 (6 bases). This CDR3 is built from 14 residues. Germline CDR1 SGHVS, CDR2 FNYEAQ. Trimming removed 2 bases from V and 5 bases from J, with 12 bases in between. The CDR3 sequence: CASSLRTSGETQYF. CDR3 coding DNA: TGTGCCAGCAGCTTAAGGACAAGCGGGGAGACCCAGTACTTC.

The gene calls are TRBV6-1 and TRBJ2-1, with D perhaps matching TRBD2 (6 bases). Germline CDR1 and CDR2: MNHNS and SASEGT. The CDR3 sequence is 14 residues long. With 4 bases removed from V and 6 bases from J, the gap between germline ends came to 13 bases. CDR3: CASSGDLGVNEQFF. CDR3 nucleotide sequence: TGTGCCAGCAGTGGGGACTTGGGCGTCAATGAGCAGTTCTTC.